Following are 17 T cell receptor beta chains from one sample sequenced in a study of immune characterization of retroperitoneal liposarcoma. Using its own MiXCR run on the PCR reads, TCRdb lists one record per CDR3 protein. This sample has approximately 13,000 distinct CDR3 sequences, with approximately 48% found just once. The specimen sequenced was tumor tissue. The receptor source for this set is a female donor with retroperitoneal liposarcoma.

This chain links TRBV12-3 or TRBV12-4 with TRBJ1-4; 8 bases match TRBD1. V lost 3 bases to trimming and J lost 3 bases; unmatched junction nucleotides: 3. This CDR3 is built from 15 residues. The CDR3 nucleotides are TGTGCCAGCAGTTTGGGACAGGCACCTAATGAAAAACTGTTTTTT. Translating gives CASSLGQAPNEKLFF.

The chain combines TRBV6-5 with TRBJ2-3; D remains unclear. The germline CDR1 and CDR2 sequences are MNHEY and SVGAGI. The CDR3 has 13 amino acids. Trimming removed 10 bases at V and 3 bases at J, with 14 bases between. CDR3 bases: TGTGCCACCGAGCGTGACCCGACAGATACGCAGTATTTT. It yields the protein CATERDPTDTQYF.

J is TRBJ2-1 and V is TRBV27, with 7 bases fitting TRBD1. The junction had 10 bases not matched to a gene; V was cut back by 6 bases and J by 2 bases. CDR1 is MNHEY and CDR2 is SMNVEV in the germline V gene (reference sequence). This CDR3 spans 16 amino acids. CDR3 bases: TGTGCCAGCAGCCCAGGGGGAACCGGGGCCTACAATGAGCAGTTCTTC. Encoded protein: CASSPGGTGAYNEQFF.

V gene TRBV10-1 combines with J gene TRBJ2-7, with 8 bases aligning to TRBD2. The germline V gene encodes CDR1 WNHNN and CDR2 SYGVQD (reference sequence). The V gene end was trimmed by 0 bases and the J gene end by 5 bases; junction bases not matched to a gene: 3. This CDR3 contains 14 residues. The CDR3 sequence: CASSESSGRHEQYF. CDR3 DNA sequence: TGCGCCAGCAGTGAGTCGAGCGGGAGACACGAGCAGTACTTC.

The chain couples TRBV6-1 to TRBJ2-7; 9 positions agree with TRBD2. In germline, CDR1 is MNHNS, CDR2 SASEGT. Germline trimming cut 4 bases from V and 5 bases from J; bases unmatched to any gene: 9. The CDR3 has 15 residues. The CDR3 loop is CASSGQGGRGDEQYF. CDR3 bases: TGTGCCAGCAGTGGTCAGGGCGGGAGGGGCGACGAGCAGTACTTC.

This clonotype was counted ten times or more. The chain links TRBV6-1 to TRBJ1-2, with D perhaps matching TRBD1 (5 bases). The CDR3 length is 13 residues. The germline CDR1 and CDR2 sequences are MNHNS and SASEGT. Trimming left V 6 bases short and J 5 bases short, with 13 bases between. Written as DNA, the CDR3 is TGTGCCAGCAGAAAAACAGGAGCTTATGGCTACACCTTC. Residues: CASRKTGAYGYTF.

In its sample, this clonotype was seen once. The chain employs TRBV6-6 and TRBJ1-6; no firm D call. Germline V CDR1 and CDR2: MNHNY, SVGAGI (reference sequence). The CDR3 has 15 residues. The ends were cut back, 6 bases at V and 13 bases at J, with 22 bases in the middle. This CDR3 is CASRPRGEVISPLHF. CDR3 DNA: TGTGCCAGCAGGCCCCGAGGCGAAGTAATTTCCCCCCTCCACTTT.

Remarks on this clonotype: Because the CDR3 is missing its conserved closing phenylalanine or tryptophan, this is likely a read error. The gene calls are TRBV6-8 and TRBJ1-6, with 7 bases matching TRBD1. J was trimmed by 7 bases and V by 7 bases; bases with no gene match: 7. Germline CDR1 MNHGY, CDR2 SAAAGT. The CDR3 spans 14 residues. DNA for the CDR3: TGTGCCAGCATTTTGACAGGGAACAATTCACCCCTCCACTTG. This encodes CASILTGNNSPLHL.

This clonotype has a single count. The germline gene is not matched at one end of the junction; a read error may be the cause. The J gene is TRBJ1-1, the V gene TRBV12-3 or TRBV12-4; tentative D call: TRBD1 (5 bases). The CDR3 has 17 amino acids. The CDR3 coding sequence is TGTGTCAGCAGTAAATACTACGGACGGGGCGGTAGCACTGAAGCTTTCTTT. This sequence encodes CVSSKYYGRGGSTEAFF.

In nucleotides, the CDR3 is TGTGCCAGCAGTGATCCCAGGGTGCAAGAGACCCAGTTCTTC. Translating it yields CASSDPRVQETQFF. The chain recombines TRBV25-1 with TRBJ2-4; possibly TRBD1 for D (5 bases). Gene TRBJ2-1 matches the end of the DNA better, so the J call may be wrong. Looked up from germline, CDR1 is MGHDK and CDR2 is SYGVNS. The CDR3 contains 14 residues.

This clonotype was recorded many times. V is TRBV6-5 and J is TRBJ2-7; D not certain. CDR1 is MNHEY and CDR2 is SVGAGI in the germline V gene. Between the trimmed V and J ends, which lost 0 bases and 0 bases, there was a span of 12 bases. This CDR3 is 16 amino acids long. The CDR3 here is CASSYSVVISSYEQYF. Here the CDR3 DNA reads TGTGCCAGCAGTTACTCAGTGGTTATTAGCTCCTACGAGCAGTACTTC.

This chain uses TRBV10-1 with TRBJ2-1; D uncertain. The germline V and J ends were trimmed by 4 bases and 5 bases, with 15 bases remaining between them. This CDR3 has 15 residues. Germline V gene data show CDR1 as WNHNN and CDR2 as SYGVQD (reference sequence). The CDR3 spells CASSVSRRPHNEQFF. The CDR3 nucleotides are TGCGCCAGCAGTGTAAGTCGACGGCCCCACAATGAGCAGTTCTTC.

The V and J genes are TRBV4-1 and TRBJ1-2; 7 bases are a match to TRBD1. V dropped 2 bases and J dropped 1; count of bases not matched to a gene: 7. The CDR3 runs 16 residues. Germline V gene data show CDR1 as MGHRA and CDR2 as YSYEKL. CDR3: CASSQRGGTVNYGYTF. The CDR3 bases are TGCGCCAGCAGCCAAAGGGGTGGGACAGTTAACTATGGCTACACCTTC.

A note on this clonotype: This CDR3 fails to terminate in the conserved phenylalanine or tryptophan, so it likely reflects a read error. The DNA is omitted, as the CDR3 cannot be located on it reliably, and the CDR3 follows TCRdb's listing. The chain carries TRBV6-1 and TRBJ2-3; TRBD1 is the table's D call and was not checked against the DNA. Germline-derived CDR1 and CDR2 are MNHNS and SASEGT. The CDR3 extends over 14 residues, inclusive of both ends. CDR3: CASLGTGGGYEQYG.

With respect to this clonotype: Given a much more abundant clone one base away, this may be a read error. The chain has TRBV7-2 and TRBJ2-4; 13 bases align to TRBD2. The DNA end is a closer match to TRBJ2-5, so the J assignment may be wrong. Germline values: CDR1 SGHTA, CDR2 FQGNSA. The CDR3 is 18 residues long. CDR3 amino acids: CASMLGTSGMAGGETQYF. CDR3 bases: TGTGCCAGCATGCTCGGGACTAGCGGGATGGCGGGGGGGGAGACCCAGTACTTC.

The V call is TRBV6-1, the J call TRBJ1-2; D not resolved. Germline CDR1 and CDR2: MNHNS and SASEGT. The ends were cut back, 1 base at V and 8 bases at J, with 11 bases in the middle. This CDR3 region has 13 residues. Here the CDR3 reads CASSEGPLGGYTF. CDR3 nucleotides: TGTGCCAGCAGTGAAGGTCCCCTCGGGGGCTACACCTTC.

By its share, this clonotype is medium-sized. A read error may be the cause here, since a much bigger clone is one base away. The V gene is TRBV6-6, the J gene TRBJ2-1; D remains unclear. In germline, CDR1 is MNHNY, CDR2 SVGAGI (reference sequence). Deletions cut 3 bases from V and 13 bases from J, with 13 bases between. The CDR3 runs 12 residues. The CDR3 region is CASSYNQETQFF. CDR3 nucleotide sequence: TGTGCCAGCAGTTATAACCAAGAGACCCAGTTCTTC.